The rows below give T cell receptor beta chains drawn from one sample of a study of metastatic and nonmetastatic thyroid tumors. From the PCR reads, TCRdb re-called clones with MiXCR. The table includes 20,000 to 25,000 clones, 30% to 40% detected once. Material for sequencing was blood. The receptors here all came from a male donor with papillary thyroid cancer or a benign thyroid nodule (not recorded which). Some clones in this sample may be carry-over from other donors' samples. CDR3s include the opening cysteine and the closing phenylalanine or tryptophan. The D gene is left open where the match is weak. Where a row states a size, it is once, few, many or the class of an expanded clone; other rows omit it.

few	TRBJ1-1	TRBV19	NA	TGTGCCAGTATGTTGGGGTCCTTCGGGGGCACTGAAGCTTTCTTT	CASMLGSFGGTEAFF
many	TRBJ2-7	TRBV3-1	NA	TGTGCCAGCAGCCCCTCCTACGAGCAGTACTTC	CASSPSYEQYF
NA	TRBJ2-3	TRBV7-2	TRBD2	TGTGCCAGCAGCTTAGCGACTAGCGGGCAGGGTACGCAGTATTTT	CASSLATSGQGTQYF
once	TRBJ2-2	TRBV5-1	NA	TGCGCCAGCAGCTTGGCAATAGACACCGGGGAGCTGTTTTTT	CASSLAIDTGELFF
medium-sized	TRBJ2-1	TRBV11-3	TRBD1	TGTGCCAGCAGCTTGGGATGGACAGGTTCCTACAATGAGCAGTTCTTC	CASSLGWTGSYNEQFF
few	TRBJ1-2	TRBV18	TRBD1	TGTGCCAGCTCACCGGGTATCGGGGACAGCCCTAGAGGCTACACCTTC	CASSPGIGDSPRGYTF
NA	TRBJ1-2	TRBV7-9	NA	TGTGCCAGCAGCTTAGCGTTGTCAGGTGGCTACACCTTC	CASSLALSGGYTF
NA	TRBJ2-5	TRBV5-8	TRBD2	TGTGCCAGCAGCTTGACTAGCGGGATCCAAGAGACCCAGTACTTC	CASSLTSGIQETQYF
many	TRBJ2-2	TRBV3-1	NA	TGTGCCAGCAGACGATTGCGTGCGAACACCGGGGAGCTGTTTTTT	CASRRLRANTGELFF
NA	TRBJ1-5	TRBV20-1	NA	TGCAGTGCTAGAGGCCCCGGGGGGGACGGGCCCCAGCATTTT	CSARGPGGDGPQHF
NA	TRBJ1-1	TRBV11-3	NA	TGTGCCAGCAGCTTTCAGGGAGGGGGGACTGAAGCTTTCTTT	CASSFQGGGTEAFF
medium-sized	TRBJ2-2	TRBV28	NA	TGTGCCAGCAGTTTGGGGGCCGGGGAGCTGTTTTTT	CASSLGAGELFF
few	TRBJ2-2	TRBV12-3/TRBV12-4	NA	TGTGCCAGCAGTTTAACTTACAACACCGGGGAGCTGTTTTTT	CASSLTYNTGELFF
NA	TRBJ2-2	TRBV28	NA	TGTGCCAGCAGTTTATTCGGCGGGGAGCTGTTTTTT	CASSLFGGELFF
NA	TRBJ2-7	TRBV29-1	NA	TGCAGCGTTGTGTCAGGGGCACAGTACTTC	CSVVSGAQYF
NA	TRBJ2-4	TRBV12-3/TRBV12-4	TRBD1	TGTGCCAGCAGTGGCCTCAGGGGACAGGGAGCCAAAAACATTCAGTACTTC	CASSGLRGQGAKNIQYF
NA	TRBJ2-1	TRBV18	TRBD2	TGTGCCAGCTCACCGCTAGCGGGAGAGGGGTACAATGAGCAGTTCTTC	CASSPLAGEGYNEQFF
NA	TRBJ1-3	TRBV28	NA	TGTGCCCACCGCACGGTCTCTGGAAACACCATATATTTT	CAHRTVSGNTIYF
once	TRBJ2-7	TRBV14	TRBD1	TGTGCCAGCAGCCAAGCTCTGGGGACAGGTTCAGAGCAGTACTTC	CASSQALGTGSEQYF
NA	TRBJ2-7	TRBV20-1	TRBD2	TGCAGTGCTAGAGGTAGCGGGGGTTTAACCTACGAGCAGTACTTC	CSARGSGGLTYEQYF
medium-sized	TRBJ2-2	TRBV6-1	TRBD1	TGTGCCAGCAAGTTGGACAGGATGAACACCGGGGAGCTGTTTTTT	CASKLDRMNTGELFF
NA	TRBJ2-2	TRBV30	TRBD1	TGTGCCTGGAGTGTAAGCCGGACAGGGAACACCGGGGAGCTGTTTTTT	CAWSVSRTGNTGELFF
NA	TRBJ2-7	TRBV11-1	TRBD1	TGTGCCAGCAGCTCACCTACCAGGGGGCGGCCCTACGAGCAGTACTTC	CASSSPTRGRPYEQYF
NA	TRBJ2-1	TRBV20-1	TRBD2	TGCAGTGCTAGGAGTGGGAGGGCCGGTAATGAGCAGTTCTTC	CSARSGRAGNEQFF
large	TRBJ2-1	TRBV7-6	NA	TGTGCCAGCAGCCCAGGCAGCGGCCCGTACAATGAGCAGTTCTTC	CASSPGSGPYNEQFF
many	TRBJ1-1	TRBV30	TRBD1	TGTGCCTGGAGTGTCCTCCTCACAGGGGGGGGTGAAGCTTTCTTT	CAWSVLLTGGGEAFF
few	TRBJ2-2	TRBV12-3/TRBV12-4	NA	TGTGCCAGCAGTTTGGAACTAAACACCGGGGAGCTGTTTTTT	CASSLELNTGELFF
NA	TRBJ1-3	TRBV30	NA	TGTGCCTGGAGTAGAGGGTCTGGAAACACCATATATTTT	CAWSRGSGNTIYF
NA	TRBJ2-7	TRBV11-2	NA	TGTGCCAGCAGCTTCGGCGGACCCTACGATCAGTACTTC	CASSFGGPYDQYF
NA	TRBJ1-1	TRBV18	NA	TGTGCCAGCTCACCAGGGAGGGCTGAAGCTTTCTTT	CASSPGRAEAFF
many	TRBJ1-4	TRBV7-2	NA	TGTGCCAGCAGCTTGCAGGGCACAACTAATGAAAAACTGTTTTTT	CASSLQGTTNEKLFF
NA	TRBJ2-7	TRBV28	TRBD2	TGTGCCAGCAGTACTAGCGGGACCTACGAGCAGTACTTC	CASSTSGTYEQYF
many	TRBJ2-7	TRBV28	TRBD2	TGTGCCAGCATCCCGGGACTAGCGGGAGTACAGTACTTC	CASIPGLAGVQYF
NA	TRBJ2-1	TRBV4-2	NA	TGTGCCAGCAGCCCCGTCGGGGGGCGCTCCTACAATGAGCAGTTCTTC	CASSPVGGRSYNEQFF
many	TRBJ2-7	TRBV6-2/TRBV6-3	TRBD1	TGTGCCAGCAGTTTACTATCGACAGGGGAGGTCGAGCAGTACTTC	CASSLLSTGEVEQYF
NA	TRBJ2-7	TRBV5-1	NA	TGCGCCAACAGCTTGGACGTGACAGGTACTTACGAGCAGTACTTC	CANSLDVTGTYEQYF
NA	TRBJ2-2	TRBV5-1	NA	TGCGCCAGCAGCCTGATGAGTACATCGGCGAACACCGGGGAGCTGTTTTTT	CASSLMSTSANTGELFF
NA	TRBJ2-7	TRBV20-1	NA	TGCAGTGCTACCACACCGGGACTTTTCTACGAGCAGTACTTC	CSATTPGLFYEQYF